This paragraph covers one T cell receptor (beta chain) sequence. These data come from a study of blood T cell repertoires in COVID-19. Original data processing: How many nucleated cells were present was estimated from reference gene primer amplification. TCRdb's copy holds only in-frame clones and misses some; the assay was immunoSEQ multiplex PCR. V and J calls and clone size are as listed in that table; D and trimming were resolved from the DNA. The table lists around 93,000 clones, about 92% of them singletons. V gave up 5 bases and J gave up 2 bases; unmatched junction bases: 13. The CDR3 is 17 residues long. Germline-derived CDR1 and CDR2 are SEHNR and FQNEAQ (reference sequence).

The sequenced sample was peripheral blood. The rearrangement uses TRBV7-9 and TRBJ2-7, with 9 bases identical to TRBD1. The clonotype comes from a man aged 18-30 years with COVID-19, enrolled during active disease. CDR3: CASSPSLGQGNTYEQYF. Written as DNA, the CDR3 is TGTGCCAGCAGCCCTAGCCTGGGACAGGGAAATACCTACGAGCAGTACTTC.